This T cell receptor (beta chain) was identified during a study of T cell responses to AZD1222 COVID-19 vaccine. Regarding this clone: Antigen: not known.

Assay: immunoSEQ multiplex PCR; the TCRdb copy retains only in-frame clones and omits some. The table records 250,000 to 300,000 clones, approximately 94% of them present only once. Points from the study as a whole: Two AZD1222 doses significantly raised spike-specific TCR breadth and depth over controls.

CDR3 size: 15 residues. Trimming removed 5 bases at V and 0 bases at J, with 13 bases between. From germline, CDR1 is MDHEN and CDR2 SYDVKM. Sequenced here: peripheral blood, sampled 28 days after the second AZD1222 dose. This TCR was recovered from an adult who received the AZD1222 COVID-19 vaccine. The J gene is TRBJ1-1, the V gene TRBV28; D remains unclear. Written as DNA, the CDR3 is TGTGCCAGCAGTCCCCTTGAGCCCCTGAACACTGAAGCTTTCTTT. Residues: CASSPLEPLNTEAFF.